This record looks at one T cell receptor (beta chain) sequence and its context. Its specificity is not known. The data belong to a study of tumour-infiltrating T cells in Burkitt lymphoma. The wider study: All epidemiological Burkitt lymphoma subtypes were represented in the cohort. Survival, overall and progression-free, tracked with productive clonality.

Study-wide findings and caveats: Many Burkitt lymphoma patients shared several public clonotypes.

Germline trimming cut 5 bases from V and 4 bases from J; bases unmatched to any gene: 2. CDR3 size: 13 residues. Germline-derived CDR1 and CDR2 are MNHEY and SVGAGI. Libraries were prepared by immunoSEQ multiplex PCR; TCRdb keeps only in-frame clonotypes and omits some of them. The profile covers 3,300 or so clones, with about an eighth appearing a single time and more than 7.5% taken by the ten largest. The TCR was taken from a human donor with Burkitt lymphoma. Sequenced input: tumor tissue. This chain links TRBV6-5 with TRBJ2-1; 7 bases fit TRBD1. The CDR3 nucleotides read TGTGCCAGCAGTCAGGGGGAATACAATGAGCAGTTCTTC. Translation: CASSQGEYNEQFF.